Each of the 11 T cell receptor beta chains below was sequenced from the same sample in a study of long-term antiretroviral therapy in people with HIV. The immunoSEQ assay was v3.0, run at survey level. Here immunoSEQ multiplex PCR was the method, and the copy in TCRdb shows in-frame clones only, minus some. The sample shows approximately 17,000 clones, 76% of them seen only once. Sequencing used unsorted PBMCs, obtained just under 2.6 years before starting antiretroviral therapy. These receptor sequences come from a woman aged 45-59 years with HIV.

The chain combines TRBV5-6 with TRBJ2-3; a possible D gene is TRBD2 (7 bases). The V gene's germline CDR1 is SGHDT and CDR2 YYEEEE. Trimming left V 0 bases short and J 2 bases short, with 13 bases between. CDR3 length: 16 residues. CDR3: CASSLGLGGPTDTQYF. The CDR3 DNA reads TGTGCCAGCAGCTTGGGGCTCGGGGGGCCCACAGATACGCAGTATTTT.

V usage is TRBV10-2 and J usage is TRBJ1-1, with 10 positions matching TRBD1. V was clipped by 10 bases and J by 5 bases; unmatched bases: 10. Germline V gene lookup returns CDR1 WSHSY and CDR2 SAAADI. The CDR3 length is 14 residues. The CDR3 region has the DNA TGCGCCACATGGGAAGGGACAGGGGCTACTGAAGCTTTCTTT. Translated, it gives CATWEGTGATEAFF.

The V call is TRBV7-6, the J call TRBJ2-1; a possible D gene is TRBD2 (6 bases). The germline V gene has CDR1 SGHVS and CDR2 FNYEAQ. Deletions cut 0 bases from V and 6 bases from J, with 12 bases between. The length of the CDR3 is 15 residues. CDR3 in amino acids: CASSLAGAGSNEQFF. The CDR3 DNA reads TGTGCCAGCAGCTTAGCTGGGGCGGGGTCCAATGAGCAGTTCTTC.

The CDR3 sequence is CASSYGPDLYGYTF. The CDR3 DNA reads as TGTGCCAGCAGTTACGGTCCGGACCTCTATGGCTACACCTTC. The V and J genes are TRBV6-5 and TRBJ1-2; D not certain. Deletions cut 2 bases from V and 4 bases from J, with 11 bases between. Germline V gene sequence: CDR1 MNHEY, CDR2 SVGAGI. This CDR3 is 14 amino acids long.

V is TRBV29-1 and J is TRBJ2-7; 10 positions match TRBD1. V lost 6 bases to trimming and J lost 4 bases; unmatched junction nucleotides: 6. Looked up from germline, CDR1 is SQVTM and CDR2 is ANQGSEA. This CDR3 is built from 13 residues. The CDR3 sequence: CSVRTGGGYEQYF. The CDR3 bases are TGCAGCGTCCGGACAGGGGGTGGGTACGAGCAGTACTTC.

The chain carries TRBV19 and TRBJ2-5, with 11 bases lining up with TRBD1. Germline assignment: CDR1 LNHDA and CDR2 SQIVND (reference sequence). Trimming cost V 6 bases and J 5 bases; bases outside gene matches: 8. The CDR3 runs 15 residues. The chain's CDR3 is CASSDGTGGKETQYF. The CDR3 coding sequence is TGTGCCAGTAGCGACGGGACAGGGGGGAAGGAGACCCAGTACTTC.

This clone was observed a single time. The V and J genes are TRBV5-1 and TRBJ2-7; the D is unclear. The germline V gene encodes CDR1 SGHRS and CDR2 YFSETQ. The length of the CDR3 is 10 residues. Between the trimmed V and J ends, which lost 2 bases and 7 bases, there was a span of 4 bases. In DNA form, the CDR3 reads TGCGCCAGCAGCTTCGCTGAGCAGTACTTC. Encoded protein: CASSFAEQYF.

The V gene is TRBV11-2, the J gene TRBJ1-1; D is unresolved. The CDR3 is 15 amino acids. CDR1 is SGHAT and CDR2 is FQNNGV in the germline V gene. V gave up 1 base and J gave up 0 bases, with 9 bases separating them. CDR3 loop: CASSLGGRMNTEAFF. The CDR3 nucleotides are TGTGCCAGCAGCTTAGGCGGGCGGATGAACACTGAAGCTTTCTTT.

This chain links TRBV10-2 with TRBJ1-1; no clear D gene. This CDR3 region has 15 residues. In germline, CDR1 is WSHSY, CDR2 SAAADI. V dropped 3 bases and J dropped 3 bases, with 14 bases sitting between them. In DNA form, the CDR3 reads TGCGCCAGCAGTGACCCTTTCGACGGAGACACTGAAGCTTTCTTT. As protein: CASSDPFDGDTEAFF.

By sample share, this clone is medium-sized (0.01 to 0.1%). This sequence joins TRBV28 and TRBJ2-2; a possible D gene is TRBD2 (6 bases). Germline V gives CDR1 MDHEN, CDR2 SYDVKM. The V gene lost 7 bases and the J gene lost 6 bases, with 15 bases spanning the gap. The length of the CDR3 is 14 residues. CDR3 coding DNA: TGTGCCAGCACCCTCTCGTGGGGGGCCGGGGAGCTGTTTTTT. Protein product: CASTLSWGAGELFF.

The rearrangement uses TRBV5-1 and TRBJ2-1; 9 positions match TRBD1. The germline V gene has CDR1 SGHRS and CDR2 YFSETQ. This CDR3 is 15 amino acids long. V shed 3 bases, J shed 3 bases, and the junction held 4 bases outside the gene matches. The CDR3 loop is CASSSGTGNYNEQFF. As DNA, the CDR3 is TGCGCCAGCAGCTCCGGGACAGGGAACTACAATGAGCAGTTCTTC.